This TCR beta chain came from a study of T cell responses to AZD1222 COVID-19 vaccine. Findings and caveats of the study: Spike-specific TCR breadth and depth rose after two AZD1222 doses. Nearly half of the spike-specific TCRs reportedly recognize variant regions that carry no mutations.

Data came from immunoSEQ multiplex PCR; TCRdb stores just in-frame clones and leaves some out. The sample lists 120,000 or so clones, about nine tenths seen once, with 0.95% to 1.5% in the top ten. Losses at the gene ends were 0 bases for V and 4 bases for J; bases not matched to a gene: 8. CDR3 length: 17 amino acids. Per the germline V gene, CDR1 is SGDLS and CDR2 is YYNGEE. This clone was detected a few times. Its cognate antigen is unknown. This TCR derives from an adult in good health. Specimen: peripheral blood, collected on day 0 of AZD1222 vaccination. The chain couples TRBV9 to TRBJ2-5; 11 bases fit TRBD2. DNA of the CDR3: TGTGCCAGCAGCGTAGGTTTAGCGGGGGGGCCGTCAGAGACCCAGTACTTC. This sequence encodes CASSVGLAGGPSETQYF.